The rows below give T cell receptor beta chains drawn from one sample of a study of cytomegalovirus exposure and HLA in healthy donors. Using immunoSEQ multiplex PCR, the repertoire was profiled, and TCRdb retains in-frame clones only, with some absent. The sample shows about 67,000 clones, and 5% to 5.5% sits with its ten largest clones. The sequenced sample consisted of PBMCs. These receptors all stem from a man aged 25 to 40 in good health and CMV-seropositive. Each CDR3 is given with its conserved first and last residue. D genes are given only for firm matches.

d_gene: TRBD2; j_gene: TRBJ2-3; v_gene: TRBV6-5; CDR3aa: CASSALAVPDTQYF; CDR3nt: TGTGCCAGCAGTGCACTAGCGGTCCCAGATACGCAGTATTTT
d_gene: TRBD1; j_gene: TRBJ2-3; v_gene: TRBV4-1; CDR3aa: CASSQDGQGAGSTDTQYF; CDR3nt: TGCGCCAGCAGCCAAGATGGACAGGGGGCAGGATCCACAGATACGCAGTATTTT
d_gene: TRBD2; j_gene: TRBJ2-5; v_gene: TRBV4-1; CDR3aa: CASSQDLGLAGGQETQYF; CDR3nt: TGCGCCAGCAGCCAAGATCTAGGACTAGCGGGAGGGCAGGAGACCCAGTACTTC
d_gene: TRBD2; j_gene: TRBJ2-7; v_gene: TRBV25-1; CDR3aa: CASSGAGLAGEAYEQYF; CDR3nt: TGTGCCAGCAGTGGCGCGGGACTAGCGGGAGAGGCCTACGAGCAGTACTTC
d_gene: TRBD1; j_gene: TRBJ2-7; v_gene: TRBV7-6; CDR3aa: CASSPGTGGYEQYF; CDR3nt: TGTGCCAGCAGCCCAGGCACAGGGGGCTACGAGCAGTACTTC
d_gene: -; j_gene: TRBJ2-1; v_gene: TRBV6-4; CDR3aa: CASSESSVNEQFF; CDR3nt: TGTGCCAGCAGTGAATCTAGCGTCAATGAGCAGTTCTTC
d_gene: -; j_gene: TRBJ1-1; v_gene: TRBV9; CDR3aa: CASAKTGLNTEAFF; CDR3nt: TGTGCCAGCGCGAAGACAGGATTGAACACTGAAGCTTTCTTT
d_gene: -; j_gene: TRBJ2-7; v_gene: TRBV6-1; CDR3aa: CASSLVGAYEQYF; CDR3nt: TGTGCCAGCAGTCTTGTGGGAGCCTACGAGCAGTACTTC
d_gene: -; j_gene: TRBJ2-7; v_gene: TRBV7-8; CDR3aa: CASSLSRAEQYF; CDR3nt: TGTGCCAGCAGCTTGAGCAGGGCCGAGCAGTACTTC
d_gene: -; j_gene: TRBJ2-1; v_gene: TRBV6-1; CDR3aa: CASSEQGSYNEQFF; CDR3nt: TGTGCCAGCAGTGAACAGGGATCCTACAATGAGCAGTTCTTC
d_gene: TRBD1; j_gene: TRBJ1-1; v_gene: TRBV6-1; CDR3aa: CASIDRARGTEDFF; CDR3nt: TGTGCCAGCATCGACAGGGCCCGGGGGACTGAAGATTTCTTT
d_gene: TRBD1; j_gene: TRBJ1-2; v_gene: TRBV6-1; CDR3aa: CASSRGNYGYTF; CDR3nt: TGTGCCAGCAGCAGGGGGAACTATGGCTACACCTTC
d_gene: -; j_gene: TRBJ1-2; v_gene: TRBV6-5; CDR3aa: CASAKVNYGYTF; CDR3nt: TGTGCCAGCGCGAAAGTTAACTATGGCTACACCTTC
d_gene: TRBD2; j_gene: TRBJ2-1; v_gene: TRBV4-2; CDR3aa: CASSQDSGGADNEQFF; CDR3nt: TGTGCCAGCAGCCAAGATAGCGGGGGGGCCGACAATGAGCAGTTCTTC
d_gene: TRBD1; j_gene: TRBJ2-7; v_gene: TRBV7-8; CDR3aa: CASSTGTGYEQYF; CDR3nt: TGTGCCAGCAGCACCGGGACAGGCTACGAGCAGTACTTC
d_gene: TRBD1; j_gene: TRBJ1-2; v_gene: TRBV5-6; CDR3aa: CASSLRQGNYGYTF; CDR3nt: TGTGCCAGCAGCTTGAGACAGGGTAACTATGGCTACACCTTC
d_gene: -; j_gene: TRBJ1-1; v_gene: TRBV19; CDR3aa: CASSIPGVNTEAFF; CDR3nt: TGTGCCAGTAGTATACCAGGGGTGAACACTGAAGCTTTCTTT
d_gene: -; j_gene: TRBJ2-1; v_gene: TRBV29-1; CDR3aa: CSSGSYEQFF; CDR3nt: TGCAGCTCAGGAAGTTATGAGCAGTTCTTC
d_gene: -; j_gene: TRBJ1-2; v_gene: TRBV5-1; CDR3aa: CASSLASQYSGYGYTF; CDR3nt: TGCGCCAGCAGCTTGGCCTCCCAATATTCAGGCTATGGCTACACCTTC
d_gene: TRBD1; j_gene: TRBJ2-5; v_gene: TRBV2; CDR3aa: CASTSGQAQETQYF; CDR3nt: TGTGCCAGCACCTCTGGACAGGCTCAAGAGACCCAGTACTTC
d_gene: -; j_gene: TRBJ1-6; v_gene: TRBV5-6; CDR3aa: CASSQDRLSSYNSPLHF; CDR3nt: TGTGCCAGCAGCCAGGACCGACTAAGCTCCTATAATTCACCCCTCCACTTT
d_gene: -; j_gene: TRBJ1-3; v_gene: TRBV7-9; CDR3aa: CASSLRVGNTIYF; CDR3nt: TGTGCCAGCAGCTTGAGGGTTGGAAACACCATATATTTT
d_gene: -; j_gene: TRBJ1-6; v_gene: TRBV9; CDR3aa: CASSDPGEGSPLHF; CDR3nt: TGTGCCAGCAGCGATCCAGGGGAGGGTTCACCCCTCCACTTT
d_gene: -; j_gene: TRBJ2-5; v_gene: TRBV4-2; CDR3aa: CASSQDRPGHPIAQYF; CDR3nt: TGTGCCAGCAGCCAAGATCGTCCGGGACACCCAATTGCCCAGTACTTC
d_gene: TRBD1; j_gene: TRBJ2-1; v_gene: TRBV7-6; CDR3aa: CASSSPGQGYGNEQFF; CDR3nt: TGTGCCAGCAGCTCCCCAGGACAGGGTTATGGCAATGAGCAGTTCTTC
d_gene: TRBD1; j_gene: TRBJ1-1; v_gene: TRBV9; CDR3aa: CASSGEGRDRGPTEAFF; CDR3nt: TGTGCCAGCAGCGGGGAGGGGAGGGACAGGGGGCCCACTGAAGCTTTCTTT
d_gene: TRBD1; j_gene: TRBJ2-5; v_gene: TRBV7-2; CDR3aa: CASSLGTGRWETQYF; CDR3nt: TGTGCCAGCAGCTTGGGGACAGGGAGGTGGGAGACCCAGTACTTC
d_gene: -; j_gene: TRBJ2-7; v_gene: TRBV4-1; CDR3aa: CASSPGGETYEQYF; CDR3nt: TGCGCCAGCAGCCCTGGAGGAGAAACCTACGAGCAGTACTTC
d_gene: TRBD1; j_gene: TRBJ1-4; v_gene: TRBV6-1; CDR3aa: CASQFPGGAGEKLFF; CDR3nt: TGTGCCAGCCAGTTCCCAGGGGGCGCAGGTGAAAAACTGTTTTTT
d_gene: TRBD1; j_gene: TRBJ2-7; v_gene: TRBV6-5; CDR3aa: CASSYPGQGVFEQYF; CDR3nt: TGTGCCAGCAGTTACCCAGGACAGGGAGTCTTCGAGCAGTACTTC
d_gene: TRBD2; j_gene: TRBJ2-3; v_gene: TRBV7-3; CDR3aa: CASSPGTRTSTDTQYF; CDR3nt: TGTGCCAGCAGCCCCGGGACTAGGACTAGCACAGATACGCAGTATTTT
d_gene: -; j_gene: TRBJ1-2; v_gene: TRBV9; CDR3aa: CASSVAAGEANYGYTF; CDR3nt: TGTGCCAGCAGCGTAGCCGCCGGGGAAGCTAACTATGGCTACACCTTC
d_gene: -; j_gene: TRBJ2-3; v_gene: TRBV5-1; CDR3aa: CASSLVGGSSTDTQYF; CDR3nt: TGCGCCAGCAGCTTGGTTGGGGGGTCCAGCACAGATACGCAGTATTTT
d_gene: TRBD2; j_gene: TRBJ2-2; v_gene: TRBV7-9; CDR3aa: CASSRTSANTGELFF; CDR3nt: TGTGCCAGCAGCCGGACTAGCGCAAACACCGGGGAGCTGTTTTTT
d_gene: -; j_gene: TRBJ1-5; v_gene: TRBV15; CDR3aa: CATSRDLEEPQHF; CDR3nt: TGTGCCACCAGCAGAGATTTGGAGGAGCCCCAGCATTTT
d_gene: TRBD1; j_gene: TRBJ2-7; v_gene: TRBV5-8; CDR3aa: CASSPDRGDSYEQYF; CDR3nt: TGTGCCAGCAGCCCGGACAGGGGAGACTCCTACGAGCAGTACTTC
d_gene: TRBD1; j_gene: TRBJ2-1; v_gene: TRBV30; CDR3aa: CAWSTRSGTGNDNEQFF; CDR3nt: TGTGCCTGGAGTACCCGATCCGGGACAGGGAATGACAATGAGCAGTTCTTC
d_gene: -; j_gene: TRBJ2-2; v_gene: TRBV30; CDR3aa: CAWMRVEGSGELFF; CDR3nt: TGTGCCTGGATGAGGGTCGAGGGTTCCGGGGAGCTGTTTTTT
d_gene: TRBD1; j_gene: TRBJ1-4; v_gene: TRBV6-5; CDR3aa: CASRPGTGFEKLFF; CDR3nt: TGTGCCAGCAGGCCCGGGACAGGGTTTGAAAAACTGTTTTTT
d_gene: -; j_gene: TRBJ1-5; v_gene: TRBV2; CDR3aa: CASRRTVFQSPQHF; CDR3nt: TGTGCCAGCAGACGGACAGTTTTTCAGAGCCCCCAGCATTTT
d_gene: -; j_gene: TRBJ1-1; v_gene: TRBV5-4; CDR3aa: CASSFPQGSMNTEAFF; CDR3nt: TGTGCCAGCAGCTTCCCACAGGGATCCATGAACACTGAAGCTTTCTTT
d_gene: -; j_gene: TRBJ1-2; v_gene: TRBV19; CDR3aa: CASSIAGVGYTF; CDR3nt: TGTGCCAGTAGTATAGCGGGGGTCGGCTACACCTTC